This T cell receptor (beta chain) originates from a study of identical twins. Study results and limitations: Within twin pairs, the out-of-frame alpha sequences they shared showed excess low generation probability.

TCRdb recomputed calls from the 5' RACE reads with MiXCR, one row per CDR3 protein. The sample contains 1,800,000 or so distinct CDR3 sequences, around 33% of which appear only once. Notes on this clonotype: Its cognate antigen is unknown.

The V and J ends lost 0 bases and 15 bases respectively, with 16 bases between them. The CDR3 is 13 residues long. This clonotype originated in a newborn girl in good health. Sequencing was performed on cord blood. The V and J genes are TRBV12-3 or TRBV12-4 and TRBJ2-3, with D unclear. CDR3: CASSLARADMQYF. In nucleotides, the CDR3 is TGTGCCAGCAGTTTAGCGAGAGCAGATATGCAATATTTT.